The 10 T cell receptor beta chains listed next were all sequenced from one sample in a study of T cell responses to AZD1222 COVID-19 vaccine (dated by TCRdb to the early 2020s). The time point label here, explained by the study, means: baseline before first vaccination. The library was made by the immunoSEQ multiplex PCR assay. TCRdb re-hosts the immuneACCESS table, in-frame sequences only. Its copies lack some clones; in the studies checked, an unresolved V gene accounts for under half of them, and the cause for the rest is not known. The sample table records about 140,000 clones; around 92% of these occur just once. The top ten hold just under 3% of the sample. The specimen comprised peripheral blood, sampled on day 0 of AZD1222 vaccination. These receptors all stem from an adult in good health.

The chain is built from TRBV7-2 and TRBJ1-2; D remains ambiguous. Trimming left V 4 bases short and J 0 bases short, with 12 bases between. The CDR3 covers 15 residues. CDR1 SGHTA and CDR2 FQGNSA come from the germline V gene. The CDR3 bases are TGTGCCAGCAGCTCAGCGGACTCAGCTAACTATGGCTACACCTTC. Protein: CASSSADSANYGYTF.

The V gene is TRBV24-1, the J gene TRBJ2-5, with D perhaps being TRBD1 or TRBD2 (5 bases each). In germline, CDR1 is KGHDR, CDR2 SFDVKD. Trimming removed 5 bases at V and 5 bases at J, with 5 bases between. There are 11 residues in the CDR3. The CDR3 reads CATSGGETQYF. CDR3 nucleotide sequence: TGTGCCACCAGTGGGGGGGAGACCCAGTACTTC.

The DNA of the CDR3 is TGTGCCAGCAGTTTGTTCTATAATTCACCCCTCCACTTT. It codes for CASSLFYNSPLHF. The V gene is TRBV6-5, the J gene TRBJ1-6; D is uncertain. Trimming took 4 bases from V and 3 from J, leaving 4 bases between them. The length of the CDR3 is 13 residues. CDR1 MNHEY and CDR2 SVGAGI come from the germline V gene.

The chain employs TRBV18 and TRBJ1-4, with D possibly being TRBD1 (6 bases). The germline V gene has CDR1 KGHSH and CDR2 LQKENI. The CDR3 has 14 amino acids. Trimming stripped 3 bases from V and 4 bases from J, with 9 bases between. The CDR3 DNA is TGTGCCAGCTCACCTTACAGGGATAATGAAAAACTGTTTTTT. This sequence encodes CASSPYRDNEKLFF.

This chain's CDR3 is CASSSSLRGNQPQHF. DNA of the CDR3: TGTGCCAGCAGTTCCAGCCTGAGGGGCAATCAGCCCCAGCATTTT. The chain links TRBV6-2 or TRBV6-3 to TRBJ1-5; D gene unclear. This CDR3 comprises 15 residues. The germline gives CDR1 MNHEY, CDR2 SVGEGT. V was trimmed by 4 bases and J by 2 bases, leaving 12 bases between them.

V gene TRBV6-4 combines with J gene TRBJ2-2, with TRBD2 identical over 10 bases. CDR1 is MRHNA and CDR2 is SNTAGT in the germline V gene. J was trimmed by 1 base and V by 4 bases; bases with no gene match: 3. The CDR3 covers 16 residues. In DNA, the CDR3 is TGTGCCAGCAGTGGTGGGACTAGCGAGAACACCGGGGAGCTGTTTTTT. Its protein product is CASSGGTSENTGELFF.

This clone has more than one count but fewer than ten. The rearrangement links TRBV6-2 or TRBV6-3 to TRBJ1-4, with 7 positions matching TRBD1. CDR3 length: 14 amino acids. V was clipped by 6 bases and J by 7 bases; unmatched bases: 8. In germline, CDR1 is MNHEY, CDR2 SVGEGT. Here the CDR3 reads CASRPYRDSEKLFF. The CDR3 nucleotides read TGTGCCAGCAGACCTTACCGGGACAGTGAAAAACTGTTTTTT.

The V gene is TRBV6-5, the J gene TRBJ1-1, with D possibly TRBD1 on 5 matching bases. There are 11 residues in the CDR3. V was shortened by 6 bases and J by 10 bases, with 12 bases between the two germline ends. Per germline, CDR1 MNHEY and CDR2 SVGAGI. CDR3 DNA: TGTGCCAGCAGCTCCTGGGACGGAGCTTTCTTT. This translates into CASSSWDGAFF.

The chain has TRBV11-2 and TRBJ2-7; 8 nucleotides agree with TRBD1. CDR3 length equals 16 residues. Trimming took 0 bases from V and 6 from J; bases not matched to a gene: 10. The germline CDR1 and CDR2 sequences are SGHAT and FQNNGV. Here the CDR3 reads CASSLDWQGAKGEQYF. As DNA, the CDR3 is TGTGCCAGCAGCTTAGATTGGCAGGGGGCTAAAGGCGAGCAGTACTTC.

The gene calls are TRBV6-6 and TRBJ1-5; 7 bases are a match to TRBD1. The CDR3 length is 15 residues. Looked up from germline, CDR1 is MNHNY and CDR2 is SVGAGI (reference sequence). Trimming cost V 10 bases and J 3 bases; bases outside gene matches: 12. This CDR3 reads CATRGDRAPNQPQHF. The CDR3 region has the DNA TGTGCCACCAGGGGTGACAGGGCTCCCAATCAGCCCCAGCATTTT.